The T cell receptor beta chain under discussion was sequenced for a study of regulatory T cells in long-lasting Graves disease. The TCR beta library used iRepertoire HTBI primers with Arm-PCR amplification of CDR3. TCRdb fed the multiplex PCR reads into MiXCR, producing one record per CDR3 protein. Found here are 200,000 to 250,000 distinct CDR3 sequences, around a fifth of them singletons; the top ten hold approximately 12%. Documented time point: newly diagnosed GD, antithyroid drugs for less than 3 months. PBMC RNA served as the TCR library source. Graves' disease diagnosis was established per American Thyroid Association guidelines. This clonotype was counted ten times or more. Germline values: CDR1 LGHDT, CDR2 YNNKEL (reference sequence). The CDR3 extends over 14 amino acids. The ends were cut back, 2 bases at V and 4 bases at J, with 11 bases in the middle. The sample was also linked to a second study, of T cells in Graves' hyperthyroidism and ophthalmopathy. Per that study: Patients aged 18 to 65 with hyperthyroidism were newly diagnosed, with duration under 2 months. First-round RT-PCR of the TCR CDR3 relied on the HTBI primer set.

The clonotype was recovered from a woman between 25 and 40 years old with Graves disease. This chain joins TRBV3-1 and TRBJ1-1; D perhaps matches TRBD1 (5 bases). The material sequenced was peripheral blood mononuclear cells (PBMCs), taken at new diagnosis, from a patient treated with antithyroid drugs. The CDR3 protein is CASSQTGSTTEAFF. Written as DNA, the CDR3 is TGTGCCAGCAGCCAAACAGGCTCCACCACTGAAGCTTTCTTT.